This TCR beta chain comes out of a study of tumor-infiltrating lymphocytes in glioblastoma multiforme. Overall study findings and caveats: Unequal TCR RNA per T cell might skew measured clone sizes. T cells were not sorted into functional subsets.

From germline, CDR1 is SGHNT and CDR2 YENEEA. The CDR3 runs to 15 residues. As for this clonotype: Antigen unknown. One junction end does not reproduce the germline sequence, and a read error may be involved.

TCRB libraries came from RNA via three nested multiplex PCR rounds. TCRdb re-called the multiplex PCR reads through MiXCR, storing one row per CDR3 protein. Here the sample spans about 13,000 distinct CDR3 sequences, roughly 70% being singletons. What was sequenced was brain tumor tissue. V gene TRBV11-3 combines with J gene TRBJ2-7, with TRBD2 as a possible D gene (6 bases). This TCR was recovered from a male donor with glioblastoma. For the CDR3, the DNA is TGTACCAGCAGCTTAGATACCGGGAGCCCCTACGGGCAGTACTTC. Its protein product is CTSSLDTGSPYGQYF.